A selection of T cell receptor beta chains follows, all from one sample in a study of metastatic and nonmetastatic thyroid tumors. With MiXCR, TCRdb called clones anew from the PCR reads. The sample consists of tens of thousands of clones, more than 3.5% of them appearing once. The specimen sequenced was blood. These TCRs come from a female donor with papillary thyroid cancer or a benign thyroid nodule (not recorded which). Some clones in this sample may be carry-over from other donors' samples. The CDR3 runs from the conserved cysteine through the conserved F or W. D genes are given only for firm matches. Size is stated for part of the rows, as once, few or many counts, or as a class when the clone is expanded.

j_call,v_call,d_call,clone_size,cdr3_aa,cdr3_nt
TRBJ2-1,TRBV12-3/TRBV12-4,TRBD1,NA,CASTRGGRDNEQFF,TGTGCCAGCACCCGAGGGGGCAGAGACAATGAGCAGTTTTTC
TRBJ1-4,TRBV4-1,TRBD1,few,CASSQSGTGGDFINEKLFF,TGCGCCAGCAGCCAAAGTGGGACAGGGGGCGATTTTATTAATGAAAAACTGTTCTTT
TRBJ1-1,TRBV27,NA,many,CASSSPSEAFF,TGTGCCAGCAGTTCCCCCTCTGAAGCTTTCTTT
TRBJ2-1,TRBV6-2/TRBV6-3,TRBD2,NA,CASSASGRSLEQFF,TGTGCCAGCAGTGCGAGCGGGAGGTCTCTTGAGCAGTTCTTC
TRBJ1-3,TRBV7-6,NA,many,CASSSNRAGNTIYF,TGTGCCAGCAGCTCGAACAGGGCTGGAAACACCATATATTTT
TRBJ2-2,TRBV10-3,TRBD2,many,CAISREREGRTRSGELFF,TGTGCCATCAGCCGGGAGCGGGAGGGCCGTACGAGGTCCGGGGAGCTGTTTTTT
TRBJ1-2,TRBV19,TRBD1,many,CASSLQQGPPIYGYTF,TGTGCCAGTAGTTTACAACAGGGGCCTCCTATCTATGGCTACACCTTC
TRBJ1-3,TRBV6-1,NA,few,CASSRDDSGNTIYF,TGTGCCAGCAGCAGAGACGATTCAGGAAACACCATATATTTT
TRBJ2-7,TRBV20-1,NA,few,CSAMSSDVGEQYF,TGCAGTGCTATGTCGAGCGATGTTGGCGAGCAGTACTTC
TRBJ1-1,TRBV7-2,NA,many,CASSLSTVNTEAFF,TGTGCCAGCAGCTTGTCGACGGTGAACACTGAAGCTTTCTTT
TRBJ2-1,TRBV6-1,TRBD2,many,CASKGPSGRAGDSEEFF,TGTGCCAGCAAGGGTCCTAGCGGGAGGGCCGGTGATAGTGAGGAGTTCTTC
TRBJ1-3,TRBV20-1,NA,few,CSARLDRRNTIYF,TGCAGTGCTAGATTGGACAGAAGAAACACCATATATTTT
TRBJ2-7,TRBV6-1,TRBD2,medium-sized,CASSEFSGGSSYEQYF,TGTGCCAGCAGTGAATTTAGCGGGGGGAGCTCCTACGAGCAGTACTTC
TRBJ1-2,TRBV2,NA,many,CASSEQTPDWGGYTF,TGTGCCAGCAGTGAGCAGACGCCAGACTGGGGAGGCTACACCTTC
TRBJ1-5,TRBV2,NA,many,CASSEGASQPQHF,TGTGCCAGCAGCGAAGGGGCAAGTCAGCCCCAGCATTTT
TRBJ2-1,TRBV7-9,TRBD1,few,CASSLRDSNEQFF,TGTGCCAGCAGCCTTCGGGACAGCAATGAGCAGTTCTTC
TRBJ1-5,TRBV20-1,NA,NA,CSARGREDQPQHF,TGCAGTGCTAGGGGCAGGGAGGATCAGCCCCAGCATTTT
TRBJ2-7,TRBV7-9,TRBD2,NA,CASNLSGASSYEQYF,TGTGCCAGCAACTTAAGCGGGGCCAGCTCCTACGAGCAGTACTTC
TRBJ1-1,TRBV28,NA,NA,CASSPARGQGFVAFF,TGTGCCAGCAGTCCGGCTAGAGGGCAGGGTTTTGTTGCTTTCTTT
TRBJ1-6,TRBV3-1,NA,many,CASSQDLTVNSPLHF,TGTGCCAGCAGCCAAGATTTAACAGTAAATTCACCCCTCCACTTT
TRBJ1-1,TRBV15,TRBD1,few,CAASSGTVAEAFF,TGTGCCGCCAGCAGCGGGACAGTCGCCGAAGCTTTCTTT
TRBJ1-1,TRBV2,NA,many,CASTRGGVTTEAFF,TGTGCCAGCACTCGGGGGGGGGTAACCACTGAAGCTTTCTTT
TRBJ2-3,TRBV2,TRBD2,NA,CASRLTSRNPTDTQYF,TGTGCCAGCAGGTTGACTAGCCGGAACCCCACAGATACGCAGTATTTT
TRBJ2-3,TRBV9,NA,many,CASSERGQHTDTQYF,TGTGCCAGCAGCGAGCGGGGACAACACACAGATACGCAGTATTTT
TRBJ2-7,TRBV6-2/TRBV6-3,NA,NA,CASSYSTASSYEQYF,TGTGCCAGCAGTTACAGCACAGCGAGCTCCTACGAGCAGTACTTC
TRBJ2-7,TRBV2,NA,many,CASSVEYEQYF,TGTGCCAGCAGTGTTGAGTACGAGCAGTACTTC
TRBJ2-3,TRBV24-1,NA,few,CATSYSQSHTDTQYF,TGTGCCACCAGTTATTCACAGTCCCACACAGATACGCAGTATTTT
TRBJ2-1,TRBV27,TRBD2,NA,CASSLHSGSSYNEQFF,TGTGCCAGCAGTTTACATAGCGGGAGCTCCTACAATGAGCAGTTCTTC
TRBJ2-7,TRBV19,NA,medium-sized,CASSPGRSYEQYF,TGTGCCAGTAGCCCGGGACGGTCCTACGAGCAGTACTTC
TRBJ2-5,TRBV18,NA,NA,CASSPLTGETQYF,TGTGCCAGCTCACCACTGACAGGAGAGACCCAGTACTTC
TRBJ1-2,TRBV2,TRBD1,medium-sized,CASSDRDSPLYGYTF,TGTGCCAGCAGTGACAGGGACAGCCCGCTCTATGGCTACACCTTC
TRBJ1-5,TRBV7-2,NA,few,CASSLTELNQPRHF,TGTGCCAGCAGCTTGACAGAGCTCAATCAGCCCCGGCATTTT
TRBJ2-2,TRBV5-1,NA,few,CASSFDPGTTGELFF,TGCGCCAGCAGCTTTGATCCGGGAACGACCGGGGAGCTGTTTTTT
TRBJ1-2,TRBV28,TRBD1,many,CASSLVMDRELYGYTF,TGTGCCAGCAGTTTGGTAATGGACAGGGAACTCTATGGCTACACCTTC
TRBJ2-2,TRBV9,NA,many,CASSKRDSGRGAGELFF,TGTGCCAGCAGCAAACGGGACAGCGGGAGAGGGGCCGGGGAGCTGTTTTTT
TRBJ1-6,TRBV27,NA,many,CASRSGPVLPLHF,TGTGCCAGCAGATCCGGACCCGTTTTGCCCCTCCACTTT
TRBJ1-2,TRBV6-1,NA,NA,CASSETLILQVYGYTF,TGTGCCAGCAGTGAAACCCTGATTTTGCAGGTCTATGGCTACACCTTC
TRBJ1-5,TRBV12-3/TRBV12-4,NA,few,CASRAHRRGNKPQHF,TGTGCGAGCAGGGCCCATCGGAGGGGCAATAAGCCCCAGCATTTT
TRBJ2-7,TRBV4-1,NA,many,CASSRTSSSSRSYEQYF,TGCGCCAGCAGCCGGACGTCGAGCTCCTCGCGGTCCTACGAGCAGTACTTC
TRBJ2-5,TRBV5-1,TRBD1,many,CASSSQGAEETQYF,TGCGCCAGCAGCTCCCAGGGGGCAGAAGAGACCCAGTACTTC
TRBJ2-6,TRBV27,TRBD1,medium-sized,CASRDRASGANVLTF,TGTGCCAGCCGGGACAGGGCATCTGGGGCCAACGTCCTGACTTTC
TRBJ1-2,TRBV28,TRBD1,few,CASSASTGSNYGYTF,TGTGCCAGCAGTGCTTCGACAGGGTCTAACTATGGCTACACCTTC
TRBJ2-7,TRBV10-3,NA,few,CAISRQEALNEQYF,TGTGCCATCAGCAGACAGGAGGCTCTGAACGAGCAGTACTTC
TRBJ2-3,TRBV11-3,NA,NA,CASSLAQVVTDTQYF,TGTGCCAGCAGCTTAGCACAGGTAGTCACAGATACGCAGTATTTT
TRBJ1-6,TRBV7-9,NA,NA,CASSLARDQGSPLHF,TGTGCCAGCAGCTTAGCGCGGGACCAAGGTTCACCCCTCCACTTT
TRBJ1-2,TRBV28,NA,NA,CASTQRGGSYGYTF,TGTGCCAGCACCCAAAGGGGGGGAAGCTATGGCTACACCTTC
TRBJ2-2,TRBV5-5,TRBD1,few,CASSFPGQEVWTGELFF,TGTGCCAGCAGCTTTCCGGGACAGGAGGTGTGGACCGGGGAGCTGTTTTTT
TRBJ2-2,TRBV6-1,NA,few,CASRPSGSGELFF,TGTGCCAGCAGGCCCAGTGGAAGCGGGGAGCTGTTTTTT
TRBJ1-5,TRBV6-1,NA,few,CASSEWGGEGNQPQHF,TGTGCCAGCAGTGAATGGGGGGGCGAGGGCAATCAGCCCCAGCATTTT
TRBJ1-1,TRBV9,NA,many,CASIPGLRGGPNTEAFF,TGTGCCAGCATCCCGGGTTTACGCGGCGGGCCGAACACTGAAGCTTTCTTT
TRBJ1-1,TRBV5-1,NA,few,CASNTGQQWVTEAFF,TGCGCCAGCAACACAGGACAGCAATGGGTCACTGAAGCTTTCTTT